The present entry profiles one TCR beta chain with its context. Its antigen remains unidentified. The data belong to a study of T-cell reconstitution after alpha-beta-depleted transplantation in children. A library of TCRbeta sequences, prepared with unique molecular identifiers, was generated. TCRdb independently ran MiXCR on the PCR reads; one entry per CDR3 protein. The sample lists about a million distinct CDR3 sequences, about 29% occurring once. This CDR3 region has 18 residues. The germline V gene encodes CDR1 MDHEN and CDR2 SYDVKM. The V end lost 7 bases, the J end lost 0 bases, and 22 bases lay between the germline ends. Study results and limitations: It was surviving recipient T cells and thymic progenitors that gave some patients high TCRbeta diversity at day 60. Reported findings indicate that, about two months after transplant, alpha-beta T cells came from several hundred expanded clones, which were derived from non-depleted graft cells.

This material consisted of PBMCs, mostly from graft donor cells, taken 360 days after TCRalphabeta/CD19-depleted stem cell transplant. The receptor was derived from a boy under two years old who had a stem cell transplant for SCID, so the T cells may come from the graft donor. The rearrangement links TRBV28 to TRBJ2-1, with D unclear. The CDR3 DNA follows: TGTGCCAGCACTAGTTCGTCGCTTCAACCCAGCTCCTACAATGAGCAGTTCTTC. Encoded protein: CASTSSSLQPSSYNEQFF.